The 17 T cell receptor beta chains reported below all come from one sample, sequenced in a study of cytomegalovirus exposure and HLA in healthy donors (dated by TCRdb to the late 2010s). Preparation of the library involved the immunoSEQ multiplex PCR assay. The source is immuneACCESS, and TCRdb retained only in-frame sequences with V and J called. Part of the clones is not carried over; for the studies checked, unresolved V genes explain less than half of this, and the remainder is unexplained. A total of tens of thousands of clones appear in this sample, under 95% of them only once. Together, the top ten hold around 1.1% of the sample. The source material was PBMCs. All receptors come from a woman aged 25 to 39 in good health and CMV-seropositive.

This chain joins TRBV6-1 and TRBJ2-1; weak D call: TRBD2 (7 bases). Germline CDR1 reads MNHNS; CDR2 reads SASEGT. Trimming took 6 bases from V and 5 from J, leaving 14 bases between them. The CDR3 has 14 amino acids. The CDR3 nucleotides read TGTGCCAGCAGCCCGAGAGGGGGGGACAATGAGCAGTTCTTC. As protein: CASSPRGGDNEQFF.

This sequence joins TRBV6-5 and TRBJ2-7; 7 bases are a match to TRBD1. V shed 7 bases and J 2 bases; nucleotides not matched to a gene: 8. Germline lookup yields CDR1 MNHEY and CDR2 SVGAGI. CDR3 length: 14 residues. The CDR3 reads CASTADRAPYEQYF. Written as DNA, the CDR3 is TGTGCCAGCACCGCCGACAGGGCACCCTACGAGCAGTACTTC.

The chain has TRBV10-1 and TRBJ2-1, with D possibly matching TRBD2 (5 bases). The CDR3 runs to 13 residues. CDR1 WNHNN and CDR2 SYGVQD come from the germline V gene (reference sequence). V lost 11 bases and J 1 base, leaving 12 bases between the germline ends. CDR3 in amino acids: CAGGCRSYNEQFF. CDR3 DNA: TGCGCCGGAGGTTGTAGATCCTACAATGAGCAGTTCTTC.

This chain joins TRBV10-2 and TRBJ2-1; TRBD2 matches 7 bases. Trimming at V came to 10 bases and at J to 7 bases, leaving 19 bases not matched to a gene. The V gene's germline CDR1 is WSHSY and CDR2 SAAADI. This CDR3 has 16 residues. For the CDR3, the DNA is TGCGCCACGCGTCTCTCGGGGGGAGGGCCGGGGAATGAGCAGTTCTTC. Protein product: CATRLSGGGPGNEQFF.

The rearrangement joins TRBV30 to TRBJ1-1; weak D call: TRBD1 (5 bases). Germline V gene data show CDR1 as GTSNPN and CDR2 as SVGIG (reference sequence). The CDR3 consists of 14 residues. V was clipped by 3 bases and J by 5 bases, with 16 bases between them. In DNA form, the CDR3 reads TGTGCCTGGAGGGTCGGGGGGTGGGGGACTGAAGCTTTCTTT. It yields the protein CAWRVGGWGTEAFF.

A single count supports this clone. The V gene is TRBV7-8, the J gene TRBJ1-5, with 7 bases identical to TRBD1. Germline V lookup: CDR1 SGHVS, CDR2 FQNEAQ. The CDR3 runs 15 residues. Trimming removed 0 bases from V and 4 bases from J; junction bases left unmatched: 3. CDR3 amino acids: CASSLAGQINQPQHF. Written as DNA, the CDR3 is TGTGCCAGCAGCTTAGCGGGACAGATTAATCAGCCCCAGCATTTT.

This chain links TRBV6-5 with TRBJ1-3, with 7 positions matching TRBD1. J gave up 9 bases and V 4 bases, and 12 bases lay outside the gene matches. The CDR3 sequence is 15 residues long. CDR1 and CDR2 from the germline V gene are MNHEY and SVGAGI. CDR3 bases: TGTGCCAGCAGTTCCGGACAGGAGCTACTTGGCACCATATATTTT. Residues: CASSSGQELLGTIYF.

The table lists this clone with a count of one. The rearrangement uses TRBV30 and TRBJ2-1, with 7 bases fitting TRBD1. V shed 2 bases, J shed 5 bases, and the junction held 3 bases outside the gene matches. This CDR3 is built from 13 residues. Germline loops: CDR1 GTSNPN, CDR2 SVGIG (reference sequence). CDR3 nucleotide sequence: TGTGCCTGGAGTCCGACAGGGAACAATGAGCAGTTCTTC. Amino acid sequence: CAWSPTGNNEQFF.

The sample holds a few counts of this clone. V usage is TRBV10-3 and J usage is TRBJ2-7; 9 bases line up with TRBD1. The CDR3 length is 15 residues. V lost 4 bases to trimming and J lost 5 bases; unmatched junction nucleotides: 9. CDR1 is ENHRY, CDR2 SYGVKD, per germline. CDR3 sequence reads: CAISAVPGQGNEQYF. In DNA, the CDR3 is TGTGCCATCAGTGCCGTACCGGGACAGGGCAACGAGCAGTACTTC.

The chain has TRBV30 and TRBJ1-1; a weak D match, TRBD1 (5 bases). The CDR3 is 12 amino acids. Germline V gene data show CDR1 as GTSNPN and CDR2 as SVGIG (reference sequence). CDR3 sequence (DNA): TGTGCTTACCCCCAGGGGAACACTGAAGCTTTCTTT. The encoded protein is CAYPQGNTEAFF.

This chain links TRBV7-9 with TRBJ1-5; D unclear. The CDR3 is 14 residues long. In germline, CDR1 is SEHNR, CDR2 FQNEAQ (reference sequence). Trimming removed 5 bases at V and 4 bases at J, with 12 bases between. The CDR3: CASSNGVENQPQHF. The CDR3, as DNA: TGTGCCAGCAGCAACGGGGTGGAGAATCAGCCCCAGCATTTT.

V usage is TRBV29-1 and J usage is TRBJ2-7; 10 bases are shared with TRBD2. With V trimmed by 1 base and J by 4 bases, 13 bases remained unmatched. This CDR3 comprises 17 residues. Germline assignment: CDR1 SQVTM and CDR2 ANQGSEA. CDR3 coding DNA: TGCAGCGTTGAAGCCCGGATTGGGAGCGGGAGGGGTTACGAGCAGTACTTC. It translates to CSVEARIGSGRGYEQYF.

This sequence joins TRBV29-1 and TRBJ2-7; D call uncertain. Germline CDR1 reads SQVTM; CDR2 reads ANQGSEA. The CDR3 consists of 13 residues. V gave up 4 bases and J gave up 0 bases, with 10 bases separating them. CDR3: CSVASLHSYEQYF. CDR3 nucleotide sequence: TGCAGCGTTGCTTCATTACACTCCTACGAGCAGTACTTC.

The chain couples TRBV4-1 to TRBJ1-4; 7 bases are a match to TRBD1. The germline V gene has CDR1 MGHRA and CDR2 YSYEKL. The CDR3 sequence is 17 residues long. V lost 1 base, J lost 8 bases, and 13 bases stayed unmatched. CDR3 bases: TGCGCCAGCAGCCAAGTCGCGACAGGGCTTAGCAGCGAAAAACTGTTTTTT. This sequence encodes CASSQVATGLSSEKLFF.

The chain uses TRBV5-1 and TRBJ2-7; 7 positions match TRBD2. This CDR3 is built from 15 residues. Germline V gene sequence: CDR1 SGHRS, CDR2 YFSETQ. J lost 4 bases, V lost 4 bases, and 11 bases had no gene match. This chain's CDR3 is CASSLAVGGGYEQYF. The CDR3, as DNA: TGCGCCAGCAGCCTCGCAGTTGGGGGGGGTTACGAGCAGTACTTC.

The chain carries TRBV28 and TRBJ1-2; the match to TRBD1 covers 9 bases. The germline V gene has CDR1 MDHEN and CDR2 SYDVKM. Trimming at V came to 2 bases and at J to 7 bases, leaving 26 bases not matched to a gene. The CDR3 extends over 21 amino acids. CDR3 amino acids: CASSLKLILGVLATGGPGYTF. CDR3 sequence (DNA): TGTGCCAGCAGTTTAAAATTGATTTTGGGGGTGCTCGCGACAGGGGGACCTGGCTACACCTTC.

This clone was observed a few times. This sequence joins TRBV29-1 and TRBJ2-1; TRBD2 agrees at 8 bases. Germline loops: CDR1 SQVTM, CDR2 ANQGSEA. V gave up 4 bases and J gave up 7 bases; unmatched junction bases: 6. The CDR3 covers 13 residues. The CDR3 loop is CSVGVAGGNEQFF. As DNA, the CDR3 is TGCAGCGTTGGAGTCGCGGGAGGTAATGAGCAGTTCTTC.